This entry concerns a single T cell receptor (beta chain). The data are from a study of blood T cell repertoires in COVID-19. Method: immunoSEQ multiplex PCR; TCRdb's copy keeps in-frame clones and lacks some. Among 150,000 to 200,000 clones listed, about 87% were seen once. Specimen: peripheral blood. The clonotype originates from an older woman with COVID-19, enrolled during active disease.

CDR3 sequence: CASSLNRRPNEKLFF. The CDR3 DNA reads as TGTGCCAGCAGTCTTAACAGGCGACCTAATGAAAAACTGTTTTTT. The chain links TRBV27 to TRBJ1-4, with D perhaps matching TRBD1 (5 bases). In germline, CDR1 is MNHEY, CDR2 SMNVEV (reference sequence). Trimming pared 5 bases from V and 3 bases from J, leaving 13 bases between. The CDR3 is 15 residues long.